Sequencing of this T cell receptor beta chain was carried out in a study of T-cell reconstitution after alpha-beta-depleted transplantation in children. The CDR3 contains 14 residues. Germline V gene data show CDR1 as SGHAT and CDR2 as FQNNGV. As concerns this clonotype: The junction shows a germline mismatch at one end, possibly a read error.

Preparing the TCRbeta library involved the use of unique molecular identifiers. Each CDR3 protein is one row after TCRdb ran MiXCR on the PCR reads. Among about 240,000 distinct CDR3 sequences listed, around 12% were seen once. The V call is TRBV11-2, the J call TRBJ2-3; D might be TRBD2 (5 bases). The sequence was obtained from a human donor who donated a stem cell graft to a child with acute lymphoblastic leukemia. The source was PBMCs from the stem cell graft donor, collected from the stem cell graft. The CDR3 here is CAGSLDGVQDTQYF. CDR3 in DNA: TGTGCCGGCAGCTTAGACGGGGTTCAAGATACGCAGTATTTT.